A single sample is the source of the 18 T cell receptor beta chains below, sequenced in a study of blood T cell repertoires in COVID-19. Repertoires were generated with immunoSEQ multiplex PCR, while TCRdb's copy carries only in-frame clones and drops some. The sample has roughly 250,000 clones; roughly nine tenths are singletons. The sequencing sample was made of peripheral blood. These receptors were obtained from a woman in her thirties with COVID-19, enrolled during active disease.

A word on this clone: In the same sample, other DNA sequences code for this CDR3. The gene calls are TRBV7-9 and TRBJ1-3; D is unresolved. V shed 5 bases and J shed 1 base, with 9 bases lying between them. CDR3 size: 14 residues. Germline V gene sequence: CDR1 SEHNR, CDR2 FQNEAQ (reference sequence). CDR3 coding DNA: TGTGCCAGCAGCCCCACCGGGTCTGGAAACACCATATATTTT. This codes for CASSPTGSGNTIYF. Filled out from reference TRBV7-9 and TRBJ1-3, the complete variable domain reads DTGVSQNPRHKITKRGQNVTFRCDPISEHNRLYWYRQTLGQGPEFLTYFQNEAQLEKSRLLSDRFSAERPKGSFSTLEIQRTEQGDSAMYLCASSPTGSGNTIYFGEGSWLTVV.

This chain joins TRBV4-1 and TRBJ2-1; TRBD1 matches at 7 bases. V trimming: 4 bases; J trimming: 15 bases; junction bases outside the gene matches: 18. The germline gives CDR1 MGHRA, CDR2 YSYEKL. The CDR3 totals 15 residues. As DNA, the CDR3 is TGCGCCAGCAGCCGAGGGGGCGCTGACCCTCTAGGGGCGTTCTTC. Protein product: CASSRGGADPLGAFF.

V is TRBV5-1 and J is TRBJ1-3, with 7 bases that match TRBD1. The germline V gene encodes CDR1 SGHRS and CDR2 YFSETQ. Unmatched junction bases numbered 9, after V lost 2 bases and J lost 4 bases. This CDR3 is built from 16 residues. The CDR3, as DNA: TGCGCCAGCAGCTTAGGCCCAAGACAGGGCGGAAACACCATATATTTT. This encodes CASSLGPRQGGNTIYF.

The chain has TRBV27 and TRBJ1-2; 8 nucleotides align to TRBD1. The CDR3 totals 13 residues. V was clipped by 3 bases and J by 5 bases; unmatched bases: 2. The V gene's germline CDR1 is MNHEY and CDR2 SMNVEV (reference sequence). CDR3 loop: CASSFTGGYGYTF. The CDR3 bases are TGTGCCAGCAGTTTCACAGGGGGATATGGCTACACCTTC.

This clone turned up a few times. The chain is built from TRBV9 and TRBJ2-7; perhaps TRBD1 as D (5 bases). V was trimmed by 6 bases and J by 5 bases, leaving 18 bases between them. The V gene's germline CDR1 is SGDLS and CDR2 YYNGEE. There are 14 residues in the CDR3. This CDR3 reads CASTTGERTNEQYF. CDR3 nucleotide sequence: TGTGCCAGCACTACAGGAGAGAGGACCAACGAGCAGTACTTC. The full variable domain, completed using reference TRBV9 and TRBJ2-7, is DSGVTQTPKHLITATGQRVTLRCSPRSGDLSVYWYQQSLDQGLQFLIQYYNGEERAKGNILERFSAQQFPDLHSELNLSSLELGDSALYFCASTTGERTNEQYFGPGTRLTVT.

The V and J genes are TRBV2 and TRBJ2-3; 7 positions match TRBD2. V was pared by 6 bases and J by 5 bases, with 2 bases of the junction left unmatched. The CDR3 runs 12 residues. The germline CDR1 and CDR2 sequences are SNHLY and FYNNEI. CDR3: CASRGLGDTQYF. CDR3 DNA: TGTGCCAGCAGAGGACTAGGAGATACGCAGTATTTT. The whole variable domain, remainder taken from reference TRBV2 and TRBJ2-3, is EPEVTQTPSHQVTQMGQEVILRCVPISNHLYFYWYRQILGQKVEFLVSFYNNEISEKSEIFDDQFSVERPDGSNFTLKIRSTKLEDSAMYFCASRGLGDTQYFGPGTRLTVL.

This clone was recorded a few times. The chain combines TRBV10-1 with TRBJ2-1; maybe TRBD1 (5 bases). Germline assignment: CDR1 WNHNN and CDR2 SYGVQD (reference sequence). Trimming shortened V by 6 bases and J by 10 bases, and 13 bases separated the two germline ends. This CDR3 is built from 12 residues. The CDR3 coding sequence is TGCGCCAGCAGCCCAGGGTTCGGGGAGCAGTTCTTC. It yields the protein CASSPGFGEQFF.

This clone showed up just once. The chain has TRBV3-1 (or the pseudogene TRBV3-2) and TRBJ2-1; D gene uncertain. CDR1 is LGHDT, CDR2 YNNKEL, per germline (reference sequence). V was trimmed by 1 base and J by 3 bases, leaving 4 bases between them. The CDR3 extends over 13 amino acids. CDR3 in DNA: TGTGCCAGCAGCCAAGTTAACTACAATGAGCAGTTCTTC. Translating it yields CASSQVNYNEQFF.

V usage is TRBV9 and J usage is TRBJ2-1, with D perhaps TRBD2 (6 bases). Germline CDR1 SGDLS, CDR2 YYNGEE. This CDR3 contains 13 residues. Deletions cut 4 bases from V and 6 bases from J, with 11 bases between. DNA of the CDR3: TGTGCCAGCAGCCCCGGGGGTCTCAATGAGCAGTTCTTC. The encoded protein is CASSPGGLNEQFF.

This clone was detected only once. The CDR3 coding sequence is TGTGCCAGCAGCTTAGCTGAGAGGGCTTGGGAGTACTTC. It specifies CASSLAERAWEYF. This chain joins TRBV11-2 and TRBJ2-7; D may be TRBD2 (5 bases). The CDR3 is 13 amino acids. The germline V gene has CDR1 SGHAT and CDR2 FQNNGV. Between the trimmed V and J ends, which lost 1 base and 11 bases, there was a span of 15 bases.

The chain uses TRBV7-9 and TRBJ2-1; 9 nucleotides agree with TRBD2. V lost 6 bases and J lost 5; bases outside the gene matches: 11. The CDR3 is 16 residues long. Germline values: CDR1 SEHNR, CDR2 FQNEAQ (reference sequence). The CDR3 coding sequence is TGTGCCAGCAGGACGACCGGGACTAGCAGCGACAATGAGCAGTTCTTC. Protein sequence: CASRTTGTSSDNEQFF.

The chain recombines TRBV6-4 with TRBJ2-6, with unresolved D. The CDR3 is 16 residues long. V was pared by 2 bases and J by 0 bases, with 8 bases between. The germline V gene has CDR1 MRHNA and CDR2 SNTAGT. CDR3 nucleotide sequence: TGTGCCAGCAGTGACCAACCGGGCTCTGGGGCCAACGTCCTGACTTTC. Its translation is CASSDQPGSGANVLTF.

The V gene is TRBV19, the J gene TRBJ2-7; perhaps TRBD2 as D (6 bases). V was shortened by 5 bases and J by 8 bases, with 28 bases between the two germline ends. The CDR3 covers 17 residues. Germline CDR1 and CDR2: LNHDA and SQIVND (reference sequence). The CDR3 DNA reads TGTGCCAGTAGTCCCTCTGCGGGGTCGGGGTCTGGGTTCCAGCAGTACTTC. This codes for CASSPSAGSGSGFQQYF.

This clone occurred once. Its ends do not fully match the called genes, so a read error is possible. As DNA, the CDR3 is TGCGCCAGCAGCCAAGGACAGGGGAGGTGGTTT. Protein: CASSQGQGRWF. This chain joins TRBV4-1 and TRBJ1-4, with 8 bases identical to TRBD1. Germline V lookup: CDR1 MGHRA, CDR2 YSYEKL. This CDR3 is built from 11 residues.

This clone was seen just once. This sequence joins TRBV10-3 and TRBJ2-5, with 8 bases fitting TRBD1. Germline V gene lookup returns CDR1 ENHRY and CDR2 SYGVKD. The V gene end was trimmed by 4 bases and the J gene end by 5 bases; junction bases not matched to a gene: 9. This CDR3 is built from 15 residues. The CDR3 nucleotides are TGTGCCATCAGTGGTCAAACAGGGGGAAGGGAGACCCAGTACTTC. Its protein product is CAISGQTGGRETQYF.

This chain connects TRBV5-1 to TRBJ2-7; a possible D gene is TRBD1 (6 bases). The germline V gene has CDR1 SGHRS and CDR2 YFSETQ. Trimming took off 2 bases at V and 3 bases at J, with 9 bases between the two ends. The CDR3 spans 13 residues. The CDR3 DNA sequence: TGCGCCAGCAGCTTCGGACAGAACTACGAGCAGTACTTC. This encodes CASSFGQNYEQYF.

The chain combines TRBV10-1 with TRBJ2-1; 9 bases fit TRBD2. This CDR3 is built from 15 residues. J was trimmed by 7 bases and V by 5 bases; bases with no gene match: 9. CDR1 is WNHNN and CDR2 is SYGVQD in the germline V gene (reference sequence). CDR3 sequence: CASSITAGGPNEQFF. The CDR3 DNA follows: TGCGCCAGCAGTATAACGGCGGGGGGGCCAAATGAGCAGTTCTTC.

V is TRBV6-5 and J is TRBJ1-1, with a weak D call TRBD1 (6 bases). This CDR3 region has 13 residues. Trimming shortened V by 5 bases and J by 4 bases, and 11 bases separated the two germline ends. CDR1 is MNHEY and CDR2 is SVGAGI in the germline V gene. In DNA, the CDR3 is TGTGCCAGCAGTAGCACAGGGAGCACTGAAGCTTTCTTT. Translated: CASSSTGSTEAFF.